The rows below give T cell receptor beta chains drawn from one sample of a study of blood T cells in healthy people across ages. Each CDR3 protein is one row after TCRdb ran MiXCR on the 5' RACE reads. Of 700,000 to 1,000,000 distinct CDR3 sequences detected, around 45% appear once; the ten largest clones hold about 19%. The sequenced material came from blood. The receptors originated from a man aged 55 to 70 in good health. Each CDR3 is given with its conserved first and last residue. Fields, in order: V gene, J gene, D gene, clone size, CDR3 protein, CDR3 DNA. A D gene is named only where the DNA matches it firmly. The listing skips clone size in some rows; elsewhere it reads once, few, many or a size class.

>TRBV27|TRBJ2-3|NA|many
CASSLKAATDTQYF
TGTGCCAGCAGTTTGAAGGCAGCGACAGATACGCAGTATTTT
>TRBV6-6|TRBJ2-3|NA|NA
CASSYGTLALYTDTQYF
TGTGCCAGCAGTTACGGTACCCTAGCGCTATACACAGATACGCAGTATTTT
>TRBV20-1|TRBJ1-2|NA|NA
CSAPTDSYGYTF
TGCAGTGCTCCGACAGATTCCTATGGCTACACCTTC
>TRBV9|TRBJ2-7|NA|NA
CASGWGSTSSEQYF
TGTGCCAGCGGATGGGGGAGTACCTCGAGTGAGCAGTACTTC
>TRBV7-2|TRBJ1-4|NA|NA
CASSERHLNEKLFF
TGTGCCAGCAGCGAGAGACATCTTAATGAAAAACTGTTTTTT
>TRBV7-9|TRBJ1-2|NA|few
CASTNRFGIQFNGYTF
TGTGCCAGCACCAACCGTTTTGGGATTCAATTCAATGGCTACACCTTC
>TRBV7-9|TRBJ2-7|NA|NA
CASSLDRAVGSYEQYF
TGTGCCAGCAGCTTAGACAGGGCAGTGGGATCCTACGAGCAGTACTTC
>TRBV27|TRBJ2-6|TRBD1|NA
CASSLKPQGVGANVLTF
TGTGCCAGCAGTCTGAAACCCCAGGGGGTTGGGGCCAACGTCCTGACTTTC
>TRBV6-5|TRBJ2-3|TRBD1|many
CASLTQGAKDTQYF
TGTGCCAGCCTGACGCAGGGGGCCAAAGATACGCAGTATTTT
>TRBV2|TRBJ2-7|TRBD1|once
CASSELGQGFYEQYF
TGTGCCAGCAGTGAATTGGGACAGGGGTTTTACGAGCAGTACTTC
>TRBV10-3|TRBJ2-5|NA|few
CAISDTAKETQYF
TGTGCCATCAGCGACACGGCTAAAGAGACCCAGTACTTC
>TRBV5-1|TRBJ2-1|NA|NA
CASSSRDSSSYNEQFF
TGCGCCAGCAGCTCTAGGGACTCCAGCTCCTACAATGAGCAGTTCTTC
>TRBV30|TRBJ1-1|NA|NA
CASLNTEAFF
TGTGCCTCCCTGAACACTGAAGCTTTCTTT
>TRBV4-3|TRBJ2-4|NA|NA
CASSQGTDRSAKNIQYF
TGCGCCAGCAGCCAAGGCACGGACAGATCAGCCAAAAACATTCAGTACTTC
>TRBV18|TRBJ2-7|NA|NA
CASSPPSGHRETYEQYF
TGTGCCAGCTCACCACCGAGTGGGCACAGGGAAACCTACGAGCAGTACTTC
>TRBV6-2/TRBV6-3|TRBJ1-5|TRBD1|NA
CASSGSTGYGNQPQHF
TGTGCCAGCAGTGGCTCGACAGGGTATGGCAATCAGCCCCAGCATTTT
>TRBV21-1|TRBJ1-2|NA|many
CASINRASYTF
TGTGCCAGCATTAACAGGGCGAGCTACACCTTC
>TRBV6-5|TRBJ1-1|NA|NA
CASRALGGTNTEAFF
TGTGCCAGCAGAGCTCTGGGAGGAACGAACACTGAAGCTTTCTTT
>TRBV10-2|TRBJ2-1|TRBD2|NA
CASSGGLAGGHEQFF
TGCGCCAGCAGCGGGGGACTAGCGGGGGGTCATGAGCAGTTCTTC
>TRBV20-1|TRBJ2-5|NA|NA
CSARPDQGLETQYF
TGCAGTGCTAGGCCCGACCAGGGGCTAGAGACCCAGTACTTC
>TRBV27|TRBJ2-5|TRBD1|few
CASSPPRTGRQETQYF
TGTGCCAGCAGTCCCCCCAGGACAGGGCGACAAGAGACCCAGTACTTC
>TRBV9|TRBJ2-3|NA|NA
CASSPNTYIDTQYF
TGTGCCAGCAGCCCGAACACCTACATAGATACGCAGTATTTT
>TRBV7-2|TRBJ2-1|NA|few
CASSLAAPEQFF
TGTGCCAGCAGCTTAGCAGCACCCGAGCAGTTCTTC
>TRBV21-1|TRBJ1-4|NA|NA
CASSPPRQGTAEKLFF
TGTGCCAGCAGCCCGCCTCGACAGGGGACGGCTGAAAAACTGTTTTTT
>TRBV27|TRBJ1-2|TRBD1|few
CASSSTGGQWRGYTF
TGTGCCAGCAGTTCAACAGGGGGCCAGTGGCGTGGCTACACCTTC
>TRBV7-9|TRBJ1-4|NA|NA
CASSLVEKLFF
TGTGCCAGCAGCTTAGTTGAAAAACTGTTTTTT
>TRBV10-2|TRBJ2-1|NA|NA
CASSDLSTKPYNEQFF
TGCGCCAGCAGTGATCTGTCGACAAAACCCTACAATGAGCAGTTCTTC
>TRBV7-9|TRBJ2-3|NA|NA
CASSPQQSTDTQYF
TGTGCCAGCAGCCCTCAGCAAAGCACAGATACGCAGTATTTT
>TRBV5-6|TRBJ2-7|NA|once
CASSLKWGSYNEQYF
TGTGCCAGCAGCCTTAAGTGGGGGTCCTACAATGAGCAGTACTTC
>TRBV20-1|TRBJ2-4|NA|few
CSARWGSKNIQYF
TGCAGTGCTAGATGGGGATCCAAAAACATTCAGTACTTC
>TRBV6-5|TRBJ2-1|TRBD2|NA
CASSYGRRGAINEQFF
TGTGCCAGCAGTTACGGACGGCGGGGGGCAATCAATGAGCAGTTCTTC
>TRBV6-5|TRBJ2-7|NA|few
CASRTQTDYEQYF
TGTGCCAGCAGGACCCAGACGGATTACGAGCAGTACTTC
>TRBV5-1|TRBJ2-3|TRBD2|few
CACQRGGGTDTQYF
TGCGCCTGCCAGCGTGGGGGGGGCACAGATACGCAGTATTTT
>TRBV6-6|TRBJ2-1|NA|few
CASSYSGGGNNEQFF
TGTGCCAGCAGTTACTCGGGAGGGGGTAACAATGAGCAGTTCTTC
>TRBV20-1|TRBJ1-2|NA|many
CSARDITKTASNYGYTF
TGCAGTGCTAGAGATATAACAAAGACGGCAAGCAACTATGGCTACACCTTC
>TRBV5-5|TRBJ2-7|NA|NA
CASIPLHRPPYEQYF
TGTGCCAGCATCCCACTTCATCGGCCGCCCTACGAGCAGTACTTC
>TRBV7-2|TRBJ1-2|NA|few
CASRTRPGSIKLGDTF
TGTGCCAGCAGGACACGACCCGGGAGCATTAAATTGGGGGACACCTTC
>TRBV20-1|TRBJ2-5|NA|few
CSARDRHMKYF
TGCAGTGCTAGAGATCGGCACATGAAGTACTTC
>TRBV5-8|TRBJ2-1|NA|few
CASSHDNEQFF
TGTGCCAGCAGCCATGACAATGAGCAGTTCTTC
>TRBV4-2|TRBJ2-2|TRBD2|few
CASSQPGLASTGELFF
TGTGCCAGCAGCCAACCGGGACTAGCGAGTACCGGGGAGCTGTTTTTT
>TRBV6-4|TRBJ2-1|NA|NA
CASSVGVSSYNEQFF
TGTGCCAGCAGTGTGGGGGTCAGCTCCTACAATGAGCAGTTCTTC
>TRBV7-2|TRBJ2-1|NA|NA
CASSPQGGLYNEQFF
TGTGCCAGCAGCCCACAGGGAGGTTTGTACAATGAGCAGTTCTTC
>TRBV9|TRBJ2-3|TRBD2|few
CASTTSGASDTQYF
TGTGCCAGCACCACTAGCGGTGCCTCGGATACGCAGTATTTT
>TRBV15|TRBJ2-2|NA|few
CATSDRQGGDTGELFF
TGTGCCACCAGCGATAGGCAGGGCGGTGACACCGGGGAGCTGTTTTTT
>TRBV20-1|TRBJ1-2|TRBD1|many
CSARPTGALENYGYTF
TGCAGTGCTAGACCGACAGGGGCCCTCGAAAACTATGGCTACACCTTC
>TRBV27|TRBJ2-1|TRBD2|NA
CASTTRLAGSSYNEQFF
TGTGCCAGCACCACCAGACTAGCGGGGAGCTCCTACAATGAGCAGTTCTTC
>TRBV5-1|TRBJ2-7|TRBD2|NA
CASSEASGGPTYEQYF
TGCGCCAGCAGCGAGGCCTCGGGGGGTCCTACCTACGAGCAGTACTTC